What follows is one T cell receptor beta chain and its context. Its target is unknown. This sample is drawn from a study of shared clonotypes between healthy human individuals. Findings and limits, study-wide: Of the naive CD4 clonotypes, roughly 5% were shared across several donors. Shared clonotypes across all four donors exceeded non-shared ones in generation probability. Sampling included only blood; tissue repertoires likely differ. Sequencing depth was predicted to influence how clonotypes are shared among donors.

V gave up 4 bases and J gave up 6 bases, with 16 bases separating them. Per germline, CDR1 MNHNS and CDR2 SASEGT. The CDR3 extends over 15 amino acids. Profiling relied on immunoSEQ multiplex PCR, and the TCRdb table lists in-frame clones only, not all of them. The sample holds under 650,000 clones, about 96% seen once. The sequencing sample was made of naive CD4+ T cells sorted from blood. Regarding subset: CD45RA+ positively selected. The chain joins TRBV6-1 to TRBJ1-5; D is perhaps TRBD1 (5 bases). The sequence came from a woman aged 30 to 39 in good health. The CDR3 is CASSGALWGTQPQHF. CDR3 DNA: TGTGCCAGCAGTGGAGCGCTTTGGGGGACTCAGCCCCAGCATTTT.